Here is one TCR beta chain with its context. The authors' processing: Amplification with reference gene primers provided the estimates of nucleated cell counts. The table came from immunoSEQ multiplex PCR; TCRdb's copy has only in-frame clones and leaves some out. V and J calls and clone size are copied from that table; D and trimming were computed from the DNA. The sample records hundreds of thousands of clones, about 73% being singletons. The record originates from a study of blood T cell repertoires in COVID-19. The clonotype comes from a woman of 80 years or more with acute or convalescent COVID-19. Sample: peripheral blood.

In DNA form, the CDR3 reads TGTGCCAGCAGTTATGGACTAGTAAACATTCAGTACTTC. Encoded protein: CASSYGLVNIQYF. The chain has TRBV12-3 or TRBV12-4 and TRBJ2-4; TRBD2 matches at 7 bases. The CDR3 extends over 13 amino acids. After removal of 4 bases from V and 6 bases from J, the junction contained 3 bases not matched to a gene.